This T cell receptor (beta chain) originates from a study of blood T cell repertoires in COVID-19. Study-level background: Whether acute or convalescent, the COVID-19 samples came from the United States, Italy and Spain. PBMCs, B-cell-depleted T cells, or T cells were the source of the cDNA or gDNA that made up the material.

Losses at the gene ends were 6 bases for V and 7 bases for J; bases not matched to a gene: 9. The CDR3 loop spans 15 amino acids. Germline V gene data show CDR1 as LNHDA and CDR2 as SQIVND (reference sequence). Source study methods: Estimated nucleated cell counts came from reference gene primer amplification. Method: immunoSEQ multiplex PCR; TCRdb's copy keeps in-frame clones and lacks some. Clone size and V and J calls were adopted from that table, with D and trimming inferred from the DNA. This sample has about 40,000 clones, with 70% to 90% found just once. Patients at the Seattle site were enrolled during active infection and followed longitudinally.

Sequenced sample: peripheral blood. The genes are TRBV19 and TRBJ1-6; 7 nucleotides align to TRBD1. This receptor was obtained from a man aged 55 to 69 with COVID-19, enrolled during active disease. In nucleotides, the CDR3 is TGTGCCAGTAGCCCTCAACGGGACAGAAATTCACCCCTCCACTTT. This encodes CASSPQRDRNSPLHF.